This T cell receptor beta chain emerged from a study of shared clonotypes between healthy human individuals. Study overall: Each donor's CD8 memory used one plate, CD8 naive two, each CD4 subset three.

Germline CDR1 is GTSNPN and CDR2 is SVGIG (reference sequence). The germline V and J ends were trimmed by 2 bases and 1 base, with 12 bases remaining between them. The CDR3 runs 15 residues. How the authors handled the data: Junction-only immunoSEQ data arrived without quality scores, meaning filtering differed. Produced via immunoSEQ multiplex PCR; TCRdb's table is partial and in-frame only. V and J calls and clone size are as listed in that table; D and trimming were resolved from the DNA. The sample yields 800,000 to 950,000 clones, approximately 97% seen once. Study-wide results and limits: The rarefaction results pointed to incomplete sorted-subset sequencing despite large depth. A generally larger estimated richness was seen in naive subsets than in memory subsets.

Notes on this clone: Its antigen is unknown.

CD8 cells classed as naive were CD45RO-negative and positively selected for CCR7, excluding terminally differentiated effector memory CD45RA+ cells. The sequence was obtained from a man under 40 in good health. This rearrangement joins TRBV30 to TRBJ1-5; D remains ambiguous. Sample: naive CD8+ T cells sorted from blood. CDR3 region: CAWSRGVSSNQPQHF. CDR3 sequence (DNA): TGTGCCTGGAGTCGGGGAGTATCGAGCAATCAGCCCCAGCATTTT.